This is a list of T cell receptor beta chains from one sample in a study of blood T cell repertoires in COVID-19. Using immunoSEQ multiplex PCR, the repertoire was profiled, and TCRdb retains in-frame clones only, with some absent. The sample carries some 110,000 clones, approximately 91% recorded once. The sequenced sample was peripheral blood. The receptors stem from a human donor in a cohort sampled during active COVID-19. Each CDR3 is given with its conserved first and last residue. A D gene is named only where the DNA matches it firmly. Rows may omit the clone size; those that give it use once, few, many or a size class.

>.|.|TRBJ1-6|TRBV5-4
TGTGCCAGCAGCCGGGGGGGCGACAGGAGAAATTCACCCCTCCACTTT
CASSRGGDRRNSPLHF
>TRBD1|.|TRBJ1-2|TRBV10-3
TGTGCCACCCGGGACAGTACCCACAATGGCTACACCTTC
CATRDSTHNGYTF
>TRBD1|.|TRBJ1-6|TRBV28
TGTGCCAGCAGTTCCTTTACTCGAGGGGGCTATAACTCACCCCTCCACTTT
CASSSFTRGGYNSPLHF
>.|.|TRBJ2-7|TRBV25-1
TGTGCCAGCAGTGCCAGCTACGAGCAGTACTTC
CASSASYEQYF
>.|.|TRBJ1-5|TRBV19
TGTGCCAGTAGTATAGGCGGGGGTAATCCGCATTTT
CASSIGGGNPHF
>TRBD1|.|TRBJ1-2|TRBV7-8
TGTGCCAGCAGCTTAGGTGAAGGGACAGGCACTCTATATGGCTACACCTTC
CASSLGEGTGTLYGYTF
>.|once|TRBJ2-7|TRBV11-2
TGTGCCAGCAGCCGTAGAGGGACAACCTACGAGCAGTACTTC
CASSRRGTTYEQYF
>.|.|TRBJ2-5|TRBV6-5
TGTGCCAGCAGTTACTCGAAAAGGGGAGAGACCCAGTACTTC
CASSYSKRGETQYF
>TRBD1|.|TRBJ1-1|TRBV2
TGTGCCAGCAGGGGGGACAGCCTGAACACTGAAGCTTTCTTT
CASRGDSLNTEAFF
>.|.|TRBJ2-7|TRBV5-8
TGTGCCAGCAGCTTCAGGGGTCCTGAGCAGTACTTC
CASSFRGPEQYF
>.|.|TRBJ1-2|TRBV27
TGTGCCAGCAGTTTCCGGGAGCAAGATGGCTACACCTTC
CASSFREQDGYTF
>.|.|TRBJ1-2|TRBV15
TGTGCCACCAGCAGAGGGTACGACAGTCGTATGCTTGGCTACACCTTC
CATSRGYDSRMLGYTF
>.|.|TRBJ1-6|TRBV7-9
TGTGCCAGCAGCGTCGACGGACAGTTTAATTCACCCCTCCACTTT
CASSVDGQFNSPLHF
>.|.|TRBJ1-1|TRBV3-1/TRBV3-2
TGTGCCAGCAGCCAAGACGGACATAACACTGAAGCTTTCTTT
CASSQDGHNTEAFF